This T cell receptor (beta chain) was sequenced for a study of cytotoxic CD8 clonotypes in ibrutinib-treated CLL. Study-wide background: For this cohort, patients were ten to eleven relapsed/refractory and under 16 treatment-naive, while approximately 17 were IGHV unmutated.

Deep sequencing aimed at 1 in 200,000 to 1 in 1 million T cells' resolution. The repertoire was sequenced with immunoSEQ multiplex PCR; TCRdb's copy has only in-frame clones and lacks some. Of roughly 150,000 clones listed, roughly 86% are singletons. V was trimmed by 4 bases and J by 4 bases, leaving 15 bases between them. The CDR3 runs to 15 residues. Germline lookup yields CDR1 ENHRY and CDR2 SYGVKD. This chain uses TRBV10-3 with TRBJ2-3; D is undetermined. Material: PBMCs, obtained after 12 months of ibrutinib treatment. The source is a human donor with chronic lymphocytic leukemia. As DNA, the CDR3 is TGTGCCATCAGTGGCTCGGGCGGTATTGCAGATACGCAGTATTTT. It translates to CAISGSGGIADTQYF.